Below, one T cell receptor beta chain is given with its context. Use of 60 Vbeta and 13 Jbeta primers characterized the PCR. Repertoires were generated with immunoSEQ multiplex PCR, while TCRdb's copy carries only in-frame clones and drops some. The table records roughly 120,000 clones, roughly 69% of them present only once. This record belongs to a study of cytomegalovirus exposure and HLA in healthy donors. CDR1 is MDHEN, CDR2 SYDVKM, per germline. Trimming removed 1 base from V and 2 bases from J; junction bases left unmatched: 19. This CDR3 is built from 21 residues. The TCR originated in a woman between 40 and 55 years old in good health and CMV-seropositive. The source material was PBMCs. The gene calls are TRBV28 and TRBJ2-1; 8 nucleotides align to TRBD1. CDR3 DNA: TGTGCCAGCAGTTTATTCTGGACCCTCCAGGGGGCCCCAATAACCTACAATGAGCAGTTCTTC. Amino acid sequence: CASSLFWTLQGAPITYNEQFF.